The T cell receptor beta chain under discussion was sequenced for a study of cytomegalovirus exposure and HLA in healthy donors. Background on the study: Caucasian-associated ancestry cluster membership applied to approximately 81% of several hundred genotyped donors. Study-wide results and limits: A cluster of highly shared sequence variants was likely a sequencing artifact. A few CMV-associated chains were confirmed in vitro to be specific for CMV antigens.

Losses at the gene ends were 3 bases for V and 1 base for J; bases not matched to a gene: 2. This CDR3 spans 16 amino acids. Germline assignment: CDR1 SQVTM and CDR2 ANQGSEA. As for this clone: Its specificity is unknown.

This PCR relied on a set of 60 Vbeta primers and 13 Jbeta primers. Sequenced by immunoSEQ multiplex PCR; TCRdb stores in-frame clones only, minus some. The repertoire holds around 90,000 clones, with about four fifths as singletons. The V gene is TRBV29-1, the J gene TRBJ2-5; 16 bases line up with TRBD2. The TCR sequence derives from a man between 25 and 39 years old in good health and CMV-seronegative. Specimen: PBMCs. CDR3: CSVEGTSGRAQETQYF. Written as DNA, the CDR3 is TGCAGCGTTGAGGGGACTAGCGGGAGGGCCCAAGAGACCCAGTACTTC. The variable domain in full, with the rest retrieved from reference TRBV29-1 and TRBJ2-5, is SAVISQKPSRDICQRGTSLTIQCQVDSQVTMMFWYRQQPGQSLTLIATANQGSEATYESGFVIDKFPISRPNLTFSTLTVSNMSPEDSSIYLCSVEGTSGRAQETQYFGPGTRLLVL.